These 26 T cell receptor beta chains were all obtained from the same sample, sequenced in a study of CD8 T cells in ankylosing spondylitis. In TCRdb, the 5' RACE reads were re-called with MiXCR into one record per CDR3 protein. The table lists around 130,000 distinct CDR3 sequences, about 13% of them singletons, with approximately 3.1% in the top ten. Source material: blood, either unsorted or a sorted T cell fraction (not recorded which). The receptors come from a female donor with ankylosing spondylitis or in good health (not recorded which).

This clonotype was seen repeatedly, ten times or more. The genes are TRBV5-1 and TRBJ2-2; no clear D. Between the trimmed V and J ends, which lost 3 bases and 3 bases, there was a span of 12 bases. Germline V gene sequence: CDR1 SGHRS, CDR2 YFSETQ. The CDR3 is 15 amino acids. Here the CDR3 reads CASSSLRADTGELFF. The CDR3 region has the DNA TGCGCCAGCAGCTCGCTCCGTGCGGACACCGGGGAGCTGTTTTTT.

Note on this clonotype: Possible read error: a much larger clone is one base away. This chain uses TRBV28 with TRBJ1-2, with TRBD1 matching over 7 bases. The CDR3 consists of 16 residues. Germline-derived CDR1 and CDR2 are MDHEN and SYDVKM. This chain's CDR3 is CASSPSLTGVVYGCTF. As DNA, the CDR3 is TGTGCCAGCAGCCCCTCCCTCACAGGGGTTGTCTATGGCTGCACCTTC.

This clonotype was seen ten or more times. The CDR3 DNA sequence: TGCAGTGCTAGACTCGGGACTTCCAGCTCCTACAATGAGCAGTTCTTC. Amino acids: CSARLGTSSSYNEQFF. The chain combines TRBV20-1 with TRBJ2-1, with a tentative D call TRBD2 (6 bases). Germline values: CDR1 DFQATT, CDR2 SNEGSKA (reference sequence). Trimming took off 2 bases at V and 0 bases at J, with 14 bases between the two ends. This CDR3 region has 16 residues.

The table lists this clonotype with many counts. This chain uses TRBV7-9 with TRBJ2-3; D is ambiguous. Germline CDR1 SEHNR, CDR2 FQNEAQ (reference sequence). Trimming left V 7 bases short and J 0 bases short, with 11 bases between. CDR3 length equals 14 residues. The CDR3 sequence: CASTQGRSTDTQYF. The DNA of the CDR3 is TGTGCCAGCACCCAAGGACGAAGCACAGATACGCAGTATTTT.

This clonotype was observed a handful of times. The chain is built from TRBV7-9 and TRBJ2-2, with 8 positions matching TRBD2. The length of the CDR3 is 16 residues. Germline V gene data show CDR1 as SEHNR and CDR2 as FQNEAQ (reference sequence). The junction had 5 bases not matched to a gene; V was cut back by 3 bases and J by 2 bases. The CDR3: CASSFTGGPNTGELFF. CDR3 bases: TGTGCCAGCAGCTTTACGGGAGGGCCAAACACCGGGGAGCTGTTTTTT.

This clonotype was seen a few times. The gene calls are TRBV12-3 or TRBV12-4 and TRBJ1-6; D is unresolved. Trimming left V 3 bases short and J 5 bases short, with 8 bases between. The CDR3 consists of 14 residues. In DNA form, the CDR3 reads TGTGCCAGCAGTTTGCAATCTAATAATTCACCCCTCCACTTT. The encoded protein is CASSLQSNNSPLHF.

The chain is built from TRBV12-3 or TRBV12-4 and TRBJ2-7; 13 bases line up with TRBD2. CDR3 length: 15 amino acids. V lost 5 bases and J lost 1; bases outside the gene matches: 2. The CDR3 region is CASSGLAGASYEQYF. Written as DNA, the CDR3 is TGTGCCAGCAGTGGACTAGCGGGGGCTTCCTACGAGCAGTACTTC.

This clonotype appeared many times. The CDR3 sequence is CASSLLTGGSYEQYF. CDR3 coding DNA: TGTGCCAGCAGCTTATTAACGGGGGGCTCCTACGAGCAGTACTTC. The V and J genes are TRBV7-2 and TRBJ2-7; 7 bases agree with TRBD2. This CDR3 region has 15 residues. From germline, CDR1 is SGHTA and CDR2 FQGNSA. Unmatched junction bases numbered 4, after V lost 2 bases and J lost 0 bases.

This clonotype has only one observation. In nucleotides, the CDR3 is TGCAGCGTTGCAGGCCGGTCCAGCGTCCTGACTTTC. It codes for CSVAGRSSVLTF. This chain joins TRBV29-1 and TRBJ2-6; D unresolved. V lost 4 bases, J lost 12 bases, and 13 bases lay in between. CDR1 and CDR2 (germline): SQVTM, ANQGSEA. This CDR3 has 12 amino acids. The complete variable domain, with remaining parts taken from reference TRBV29-1 and TRBJ2-6, reads SAVISQKPSRDICQRGTSLTIQCQVDSQVTMMFWYRQQPGQSLTLIATANQGSEATYESGFVIDKFPISRPNLTFSTLTVSNMSPEDSSIYLCSVAGRSSVLTFGAGSRLTVL.

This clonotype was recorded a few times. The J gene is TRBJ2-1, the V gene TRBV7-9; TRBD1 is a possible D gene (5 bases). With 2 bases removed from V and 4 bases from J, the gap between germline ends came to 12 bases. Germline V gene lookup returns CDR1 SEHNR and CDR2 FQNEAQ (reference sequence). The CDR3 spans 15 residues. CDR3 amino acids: CASSLTQQGYNEQFF. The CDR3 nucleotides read TGTGCCAGCAGCTTAACCCAGCAGGGATACAATGAGCAGTTCTTC.

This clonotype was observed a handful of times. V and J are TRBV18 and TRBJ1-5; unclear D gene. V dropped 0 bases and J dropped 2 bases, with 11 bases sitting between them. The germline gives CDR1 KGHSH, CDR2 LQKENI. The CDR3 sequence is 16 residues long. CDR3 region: CASSPPTNGGNQPQHF. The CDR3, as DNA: TGTGCCAGCTCACCACCGACTAATGGGGGCAATCAGCCCCAGCATTTT.

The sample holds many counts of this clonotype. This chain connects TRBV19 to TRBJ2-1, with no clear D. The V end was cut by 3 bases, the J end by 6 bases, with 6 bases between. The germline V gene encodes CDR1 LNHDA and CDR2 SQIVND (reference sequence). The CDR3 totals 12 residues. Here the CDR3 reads CASSMNVNEQFF. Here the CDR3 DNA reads TGTGCCAGTAGTATGAACGTCAATGAGCAGTTCTTC.

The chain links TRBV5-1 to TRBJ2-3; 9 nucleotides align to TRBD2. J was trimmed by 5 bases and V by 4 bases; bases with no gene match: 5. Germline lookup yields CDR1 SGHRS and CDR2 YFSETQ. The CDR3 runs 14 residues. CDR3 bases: TGCGCCAGCAGCATAGCGGGAGTTAGAGATACGCAGTATTTT. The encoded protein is CASSIAGVRDTQYF.

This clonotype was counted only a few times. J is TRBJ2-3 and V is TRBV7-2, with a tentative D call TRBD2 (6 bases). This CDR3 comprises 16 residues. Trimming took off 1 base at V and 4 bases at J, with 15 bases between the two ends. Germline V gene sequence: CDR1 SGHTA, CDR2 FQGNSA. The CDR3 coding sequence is TGTGCCAGCAGCTTAGATGGCGGGGAGCCGCCAGATACGCAGTATTTT. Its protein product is CASSLDGGEPPDTQYF.

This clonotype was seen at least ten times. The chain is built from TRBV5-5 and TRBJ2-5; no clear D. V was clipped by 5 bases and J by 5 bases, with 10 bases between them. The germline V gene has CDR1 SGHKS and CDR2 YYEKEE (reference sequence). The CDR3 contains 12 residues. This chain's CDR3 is CASSPFRETQYF. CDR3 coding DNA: TGTGCCAGCAGTCCTTTTCGGGAGACCCAGTACTTC. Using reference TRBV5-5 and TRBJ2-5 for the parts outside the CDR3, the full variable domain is DAGVTQSPTHLIKTRGQQVTLRCSPISGHKSVSWYQQVLGQGPQFIFQYYEKEERGRGNFPDRFSARQFPNYSSELNVNALLLGDSALYLCASSPFRETQYFGPGTRLLVL.

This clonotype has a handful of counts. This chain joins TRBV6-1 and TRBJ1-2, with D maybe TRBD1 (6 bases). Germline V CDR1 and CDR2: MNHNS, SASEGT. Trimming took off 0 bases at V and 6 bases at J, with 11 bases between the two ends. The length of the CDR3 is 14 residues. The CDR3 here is CASSEAAGAHGYTF. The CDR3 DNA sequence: TGTGCCAGCAGTGAAGCGGCAGGGGCCCATGGCTACACCTTC.

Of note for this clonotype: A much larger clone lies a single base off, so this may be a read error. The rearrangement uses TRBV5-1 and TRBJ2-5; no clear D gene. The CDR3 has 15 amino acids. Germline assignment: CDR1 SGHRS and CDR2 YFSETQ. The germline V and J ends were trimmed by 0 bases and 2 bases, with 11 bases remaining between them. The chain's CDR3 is CASSLAGTKQETQYF. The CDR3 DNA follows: TGCGCCAGCAGCTTGGCCGGTACTAAACAAGAGACCCAGTACTTC.

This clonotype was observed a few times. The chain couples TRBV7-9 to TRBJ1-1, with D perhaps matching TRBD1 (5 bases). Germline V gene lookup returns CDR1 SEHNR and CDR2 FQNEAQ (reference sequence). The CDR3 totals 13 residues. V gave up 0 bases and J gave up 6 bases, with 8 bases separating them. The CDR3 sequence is CASSLAGLPEAFF. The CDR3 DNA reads TGTGCCAGCAGCTTAGCGGGACTTCCTGAAGCTTTCTTT.

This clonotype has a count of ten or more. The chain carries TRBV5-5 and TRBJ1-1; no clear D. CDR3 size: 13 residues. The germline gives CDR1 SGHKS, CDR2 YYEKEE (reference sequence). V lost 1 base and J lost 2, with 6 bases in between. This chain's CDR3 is CASSLYRNTEAFF. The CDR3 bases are TGTGCCAGCAGCTTGTATCGCAACACTGAAGCTTTCTTT.

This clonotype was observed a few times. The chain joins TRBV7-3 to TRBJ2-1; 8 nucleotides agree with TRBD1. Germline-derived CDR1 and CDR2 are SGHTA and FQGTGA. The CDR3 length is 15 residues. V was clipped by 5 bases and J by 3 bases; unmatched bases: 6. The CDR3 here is CASSPNDRGYNEQFF. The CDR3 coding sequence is TGTGCCAGCAGCCCGAATGACAGGGGCTACAATGAGCAGTTCTTC.

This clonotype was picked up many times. CDR3 sequence (DNA): TGTGCCACCAGTGACCCGGGACAGTTCACTGAGCAGTTCTTC. Translation: CATSDPGQFTEQFF. The chain links TRBV24-1 to TRBJ2-1, with 7 bases that match TRBD1. V dropped 4 bases and J dropped 9; count of bases not matched to a gene: 8. Germline CDR1 and CDR2: KGHDR and SFDVKD. The CDR3 extends over 14 amino acids.

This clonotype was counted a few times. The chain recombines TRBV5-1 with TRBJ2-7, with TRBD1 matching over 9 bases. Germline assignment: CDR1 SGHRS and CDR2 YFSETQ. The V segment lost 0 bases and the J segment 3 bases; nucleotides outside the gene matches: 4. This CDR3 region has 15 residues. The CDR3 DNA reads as TGCGCCAGCAGCTTGGACGGGACAGGGAACTACGAGCAGTACTTC. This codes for CASSLDGTGNYEQYF. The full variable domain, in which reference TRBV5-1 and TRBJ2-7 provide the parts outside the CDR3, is KAGVTQTPRYLIKTRGQQVTLSCSPISGHRSVSWYQQTPGQGLQFLFEYFSETQRNKGNFPGRFSGRQFSNSRSEMNVSTLELGDSALYLCASSLDGTGNYEQYFGPGTRLTVT.

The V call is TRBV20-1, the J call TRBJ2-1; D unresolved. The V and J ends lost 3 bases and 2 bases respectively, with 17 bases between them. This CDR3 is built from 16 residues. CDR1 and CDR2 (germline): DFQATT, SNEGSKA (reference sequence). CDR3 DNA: TGCAGTGCTAGGGAAATCTACGGCCCAACCTACAATGAGCAGTTCTTC. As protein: CSAREIYGPTYNEQFF.

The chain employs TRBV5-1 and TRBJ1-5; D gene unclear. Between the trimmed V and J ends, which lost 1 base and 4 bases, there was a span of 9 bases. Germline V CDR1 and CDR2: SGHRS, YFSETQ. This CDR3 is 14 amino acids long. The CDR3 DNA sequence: TGCGCCAGCAGCTTGTCCTGGGGTAATCAGCCCCAGCATTTT. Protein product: CASSLSWGNQPQHF.

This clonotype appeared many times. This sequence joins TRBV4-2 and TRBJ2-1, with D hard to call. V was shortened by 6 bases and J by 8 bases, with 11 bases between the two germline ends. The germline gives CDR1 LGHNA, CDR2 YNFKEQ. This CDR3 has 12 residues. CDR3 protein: CASSPGVYEQFF. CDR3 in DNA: TGTGCCAGCAGTCCTGGGGTCTATGAGCAGTTCTTC.

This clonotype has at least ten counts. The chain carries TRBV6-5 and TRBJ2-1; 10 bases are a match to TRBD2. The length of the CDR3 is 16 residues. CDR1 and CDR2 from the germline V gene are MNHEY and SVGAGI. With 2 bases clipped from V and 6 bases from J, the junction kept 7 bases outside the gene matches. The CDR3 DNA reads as TGTGCCAGCAGTTACGGAAGCGGGGGGGCCCGCAATGAGCAGTTCTTC. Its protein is CASSYGSGGARNEQFF.